The T cell receptor beta chain under discussion was sequenced for a study of blood T cell repertoires in COVID-19. Study as a whole: Collection of acute and convalescent COVID-19 samples took place in the United States, Italy and Spain.

On this clone: Other DNA sequences within the sample encode an identical CDR3.

Original analysis: By means of reference gene primer amplification, nucleated cell counts were estimated. Assay: immunoSEQ multiplex PCR; the TCRdb copy retains only in-frame clones and omits some. V, J and clone size are taken as reported in that table, and D and trimming were inferred from the DNA itself. The data show under 200,000 clones, more than 85% seen once. CDR1 and CDR2 from the germline V gene are SGHRS and YFSETQ. V was trimmed by 0 bases and J by 1 base, leaving 7 bases between them. The CDR3 covers 14 residues. Assignment of participants to cohorts was predicated upon participant-reported clinical history.

Sequenced sample: PBMCs or T cells enriched from blood (not recorded which). This chain links TRBV5-1 with TRBJ1-1; D uncertain. This receptor was obtained from a woman between 40 and 50 years old in a cohort exposed to, infected with or recovered from COVID-19 (not recorded which). The CDR3: CASSLAPGNTEAFF. CDR3 nucleotides: TGCGCCAGCAGCTTGGCCCCCGGGAACACTGAAGCTTTCTTT.